This TCR beta chain was captured by sequencing in a study of CD8 T cells in ankylosing spondylitis. Study outcomes and limitations: Ankylosing spondylitis blood seemed to carry a telltale TCR beta motif made of fewer than ten highly homologous variants. There was reportedly significant enrichment of clones that were disease-linked in matched ankylosing spondylitis synovial fluid.

This clonotype turned up a few times. What it recognizes is unknown. Trimming pared 6 bases from V and 2 bases from J, leaving 25 bases between. The CDR3 contains 18 residues. Germline CDR1 reads SGDLS; CDR2 reads YYNGEE. Each CDR3 protein gets one entry after TCRdb re-called the 5' RACE reads with MiXCR. The profile shows 200,000 to 250,000 distinct CDR3 sequences, 15% to 20% of them singletons. V gene TRBV9 combines with J gene TRBJ2-3; tentative D call: TRBD2 (7 bases). The clonotype comes from a male donor with ankylosing spondylitis. The specimen was blood, either unsorted or a sorted T cell fraction (not recorded which). The CDR3 reads CASIFADSSGSDTDTQYF. The CDR3 coding sequence is TGTGCCAGCATTTTCGCGGACAGTAGCGGGTCCGACACAGATACGCAGTATTTT.